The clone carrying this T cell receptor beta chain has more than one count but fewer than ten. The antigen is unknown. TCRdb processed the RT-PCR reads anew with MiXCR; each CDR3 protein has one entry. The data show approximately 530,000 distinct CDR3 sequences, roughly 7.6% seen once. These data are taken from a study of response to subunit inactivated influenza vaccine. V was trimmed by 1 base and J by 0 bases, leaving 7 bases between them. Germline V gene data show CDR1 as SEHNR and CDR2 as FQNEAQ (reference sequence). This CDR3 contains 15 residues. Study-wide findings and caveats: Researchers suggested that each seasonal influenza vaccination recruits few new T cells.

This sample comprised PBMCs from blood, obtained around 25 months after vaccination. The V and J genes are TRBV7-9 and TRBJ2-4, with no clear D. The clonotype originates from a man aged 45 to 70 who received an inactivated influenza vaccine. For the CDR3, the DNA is TGTGCCAGCAGCTTAGGGTCCTCAGCCAAAAACATTCAGTACTTC. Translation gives CASSLGSSAKNIQYF.